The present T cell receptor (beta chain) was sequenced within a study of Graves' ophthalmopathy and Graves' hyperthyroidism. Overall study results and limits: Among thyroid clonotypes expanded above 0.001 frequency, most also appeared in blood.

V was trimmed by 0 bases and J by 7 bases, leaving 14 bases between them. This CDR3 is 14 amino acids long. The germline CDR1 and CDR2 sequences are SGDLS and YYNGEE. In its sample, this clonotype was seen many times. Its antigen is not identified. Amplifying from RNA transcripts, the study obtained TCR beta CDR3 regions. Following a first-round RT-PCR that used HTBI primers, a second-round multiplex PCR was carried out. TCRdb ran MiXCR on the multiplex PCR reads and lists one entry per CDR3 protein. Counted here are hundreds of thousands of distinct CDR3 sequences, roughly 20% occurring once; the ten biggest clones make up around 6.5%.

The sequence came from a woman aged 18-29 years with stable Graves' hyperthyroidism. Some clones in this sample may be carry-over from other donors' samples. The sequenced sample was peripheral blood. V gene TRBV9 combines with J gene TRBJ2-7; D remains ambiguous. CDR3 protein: CASSVASALGEQYF. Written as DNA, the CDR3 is TGTGCCAGCAGCGTAGCTTCGGCCCTGGGGGAGCAGTACTTC.